The TCR beta chain under discussion was sequenced for a study of blood T cell repertoires in COVID-19. On the study more broadly: The samples span acute and convalescent COVID-19 from the United States, Italy and Spain. The analysed material was cDNA or gDNA that came from T cells, B-cell-depleted T cells, or PBMCs.

The CDR3 sequence is 14 residues long. In germline, CDR1 is SGHTA, CDR2 FQGNSA. The ends lost 1 base at V and 6 bases at J; junction bases unmatched: 4. This clone occurred once. Per the authors' pipeline: How many nucleated cells were present was estimated from reference gene primer amplification. TCRdb's copy holds only in-frame clones and misses some; the assay was immunoSEQ multiplex PCR. V, J and clone size are taken as reported in that table, and D and trimming were inferred from the DNA itself. Among a few hundred thousand clones, more than 75% were seen once, and the ten largest hold 7.8%. Input material: peripheral blood. This clonotype was obtained from a woman in her forties or fifties who had recovered from COVID-19. V and J are TRBV7-2 and TRBJ2-7; 9 bases fit TRBD2. CDR3 sequence: CASSLVSGSPEQYF. CDR3 nucleotides: TGTGCCAGCAGCTTAGTTAGCGGGAGTCCCGAGCAGTACTTC.